The TCR beta chain under discussion was sequenced for a study of cytomegalovirus exposure and HLA in healthy donors (dated by TCRdb to 2017 to 2019). About the investigation overall: An earlier analysis of roughly 500 of the donors reported 250 to 300 Gb of sequence data and about 100 million unique TCR beta sequences from some 180 million T cells. In addition to the first cohort of 666 subjects, a separate validation cohort of 120 different subjects was used. To predict cytomegalovirus infection status, the study combined high-throughput TCR immunosequencing, statistical association of individual TCRs with disease status, and machine learning. Donor age, sex, ethnicity and CMV serostatus were compiled together with the repertoire data. Among almost 400 genotyped donors of the cohort, an average of approximately 230,000 unique TCR beta nucleotide sequences were sequenced per donor, around 20% of them non-productive. The study aimed to test whether cataloging public T cell receptors could reveal signatures of past pathogen exposure. A later analysis re-examined previously published TCR beta repertoires from about 700 donors and added high-resolution HLA genotyping to investigate patterns of TCR occurrence. About 300 gigabases of sequencing data and roughly 80 million unique TCR sequences made up an early release that covered fewer than 650 HLA-typed donors. All discovery cohort repertoires had been generated on a single sequencing platform. Typing coverage differed by locus: A, B, C, DRB1 and DQB1 were typed in roughly 620-630 donors, DQA1 in 500 to 550, DPA1 in 600 to 610, and DPB1 in approximately 450. Of the approximately 400 genotyped donors, approximately 83% fell in the genetic ancestry cluster associated with self-reported Caucasian donors. Genome-wide SNP genotypes for about 65% of the roughly 670 donors were used in a later genetic analysis, which treated that subset as a discovery cohort. In an earlier analysis of more than 550 of the donors, high-throughput TCR beta sequencing was used to judge whether each TCR beta V gene segment behaved as functional or pseudogenic. HLA typing covered class I and class II loci at four-digit resolution. In the later analysis, no new phenotypic data were used to find candidate immune exposures; instead, reliance was placed on TCR beta sequences and their occurrence across donors. Four to six DR-DQ haplotypes were handled as single units for association and clustering, since linkage in the cohort was strong. The study profiled the T cell repertoires of 666 subjects by immunosequencing and related them to cytomegalovirus serostatus.

General study outcomes and caveats: Most TCR sequences were seen in very few donors, while some public TCRs were found in many individuals. The authors suggested that the approach could potentially be generalized to other disease states and immunological phenotypes. A further reported finding was that TCR beta sequences accurately predicted the HLA-A and HLA-B alleles for most subjects in the first cohort. In a later analysis, TCR association rates were found to vary across HLA loci, with the most associated TCRs seen for DRB1 alleles and the fewest for HLA-C alleles. The only immune exposure information available for the cohort was CMV serostatus. The earlier analysis of around 600 of the donors excluded seventeen rarely observed V segments, including chromosome 9 orphons, because counts were too low. A later analysis associated 15,000 or so TCR beta sequences with specific HLA alleles at a false discovery rate of 0.05. In an earlier analysis of some 500 of the donors, most TCR beta V segments appeared in productive rearrangements about 90% or about 30% of the time, broadly matching IMGT annotations. Because the 87-base-pair reads could not distinguish some IMGT-functional V segments, including TRBV6-2 and TRBV6-3, those segments were excluded. A later analysis reported that several top co-occurrence clusters appeared linked to parvovirus B19, influenza, CMV and Epstein-Barr virus. In vitro tests confirmed that a few of the cytomegalovirus-associated TCR beta chains recognize cytomegalovirus antigens. Strong co-occurrence of HLA alleles, especially DR and DQ, made assigning TCR associations to individual alleles difficult. Correlated functional status among segregating V segments might reflect linkage disequilibrium, but an unknown experimental factor could not be ruled out. Compared with equally common non-associated chains, HLA-associated TCR beta chains in a later analysis were more clonally expanded and had lower generation probabilities. A later genetic analysis reported fewer N-insertions in productive TCRs among donors in an Asian-associated ancestry cluster than the approximately 670-donor mean. Most CMV-associated TCR beta chains appeared to be HLA-restricted in a later analysis, and the HLA associations seemed to be driven largely by CMV exposure. A cluster of highly shared sequence variants was judged likely to represent a technical artifact of the sequencing pipeline. Because HLA typing was unavailable for some donors at each locus, only the typed subset was used in association tests. The study gave a list of around 170 TCR beta chains associated with cytomegalovirus. Presence/absence analyses assumed roughly uniform sequencing depth across donors, an assumption that may not hold. The classifier was reported to diagnose cytomegalovirus status with high specificity and sensitivity in both the original cohort and the validation cohort. Only TCR beta chains were sequenced in this cohort, and the absence of alpha or paired-chain data limited detectable features. An association between a missense DCLRE1C variant and V-gene and J-gene trimming of TCR beta chains was found in a later genetic analysis and replicated in an independent cohort.

Sequences SGHTA (CDR1) and FQGNSA (CDR2) are obtained from the germline V gene. From V the trimming removes 5 bases and from J it removes 4 bases, while the gene matches leave 6 bases of the junction unaccounted for. The cysteine opens and the phenylalanine closes a CDR3 of 14 amino acids. The DNA shown is the 42-base CDR3, in frame from base 1. Library construction relied on the immunoSEQ multiplex PCR assay. The multiplex PCR relied on a mix of 60 forward primers for TCR Vbeta segments and 13 reverse primers for TCR Jbeta segments. Amplification of the CDR3 region of rearranged TCR beta genes was performed with a multiplex PCR assay on genomic DNA. The amplified TCR beta libraries were sequenced on the Illumina HiSeq System as 87-base-pair reads. The published analysis was carried out like this. Across the 500 to 750 repertoires, a later analysis counted roughly 77 million unique TCR beta chains, 9.5 million to 12 million of which were shared by at least two donors. A nearest-neighbor algorithm error-corrected the raw reads and collapsed the reads into unique sequences, merging closely related sequences to remove PCR and sequencing errors. To assign V, D and J gene segments, CDR3 sequences were aligned to IMGT reference sequences. For a sequence to be retained, a match of at least six nucleotides was required to both a V gene segment and a J gene segment. A rearrangement counted as productive if the CDR3 had no stop codons and remained in frame with V and J, and every other rearrangement counted as non-productive. Following IMGT convention, CDR3 was defined as the stretch from the second conserved V-encoded cysteine to the conserved J-encoded phenylalanine. Sequences without an unambiguous match to a single V gene segment were excluded from the earlier analysis of approximately 560 of the donors. An earlier analysis of a few hundred of the donors classified V segments as functional when productive rearrangements were above 56.7% and as segregating when the standard deviation between donors was above 5%. To diagnose cytomegalovirus status from the catalog of TCR beta chain sequences, a statistical classification framework was built. In a later analysis, TCR nucleotide sequences were compared against IMGT/GENE-DB human TR gene sequences so that V and J genes could be assigned. A later analysis assigned CDR3 sequences and most-parsimonious VDJ recombination scenarios with the TCRdist pipeline. In a later analysis, each TCR beta chain was defined by its CDR3 amino acid sequence together with its V-gene family, and reads without a unique V-gene family were excluded. In a later analysis, around 650 highly shared, low-generation-probability nucleotide sequences were removed to address suspected cross-contamination and a sequencing artifact. For each public chain, a later analysis derived a clonal expansion index from normalized ranks of inferred template counts within each repertoire. Generation probabilities in a later analysis came from a VDJ recombination model fitted to out-of-frame rearrangements, and those results were checked against IGoR. In a later analysis, TCR-TCR, TCR-HLA and TCR-CMV co-occurrence was scored with hypergeometric tests, and a repertoire-size bias correction was applied to TCR pairs. A later analysis estimated false discovery rates by permuting HLA or CMV assignments 20 times. In a later analysis, co-occurring TCRs were grouped using DBSCAN, with TCRdist sequence similarity added in when clustering inside HLA-allele-positive subsets. For co-occurrence clustering, repertoires with fewer than 30,000 or more than 120,000 public chains were excluded, along with roughly 5 repertoires with anomalous nucleotide sharing. Imported from immuneACCESS, the table was reduced by TCRdb to in-frame sequences with V and J called. These copies leave out some clones; in studies compared against another copy, an unresolved V gene accounts for under half, and the cause of the remainder is not known. For V, J and clone size, that table is used; D and trimming come from the DNA. Recorded for this sample are about 140,000 clones; approximately 83% of them occurred a single time. The leading ten clones occupy around 3.1% of the sample.

In total, just over 650 healthy bone marrow donors made up the cohort. Cohort members were all nominally healthy when sampled, although unrecorded immune exposures were likely present. The donor was CMV seronegative and belonged to the group of approximately 320 seronegative cohort members. Each donor provided a peripheral blood sample, and peripheral blood mononuclear cells were used for TCR beta sequencing. Genomic DNA was extracted from the blood cell samples with the Qiagen DNeasy Blood Extraction Kit. A note on this clone: Its recognized antigen is unknown. No quality values exist for individual bases; no much larger clone is one base distant.

Sample: PBMCs. The receptor was derived from a male donor in good health and CMV-seronegative. Recombination connected TRBV7-2 to TRBJ1-1, with TRBD1 matching 8 junction bases. The DNA is TGTGCCAGCAGCCCCGGACAGGGAGGCACTGAAGCTTTCTTT. The encoded protein is CASSPGQGGTEAFF. With all but the CDR3 taken from the reference TRBV7-2 and TRBJ1-1 genes, the full variable domain is: GAGVSQSPSNKVTEKGKDVELRCDPISGHTALYWYRQSLGQGLEFLIYFQGNSAPDKSGLPSDRFSAERTGGSVSTLTIQRTQQEDSAVYLCASSPGQGGTEAFFGQGTRLTVV.